This T cell receptor beta chain is drawn from a study of blood T cell repertoires in COVID-19. Trimming removed 3 bases from V and 4 bases from J, with 7 bases in between. The germline gives CDR1 SEHNR, CDR2 FQNEAQ (reference sequence). The CDR3 contains 13 residues. Across roughly 25 US areas, participants ranged in age from 18 to 89 years. Here immunoSEQ multiplex PCR was the method, and the copy in TCRdb shows in-frame clones only, minus some. This sample yields fewer than 500,000 clones, of which around 90% are seen a single time; just under 2% belongs to the top ten. This receptor was identified in a young woman with acute COVID-19. V gene TRBV7-9 combines with J gene TRBJ1-5; D not certain. Sequencing was carried out using PBMCs or T cells enriched from blood (not recorded which). Written as DNA, the CDR3 is TGTGCCAGCAGCTTCGCGGGAAATCAGCCCCAGCATTTT. Translated, it gives CASSFAGNQPQHF.